The 4 T cell receptor beta chains below come from one sample, sequenced in a study of cytomegalovirus exposure and HLA in healthy donors. The study ran its PCR with 60 Vbeta and 13 Jbeta primers. Profiling relied on immunoSEQ multiplex PCR, and the TCRdb table lists in-frame clones only, not all of them. Of about 140,000 clones in the sample, almost 85% were seen once. The sample comprised PBMCs. These receptors all stem from a woman aged 55-75 years in good health and CMV-seropositive.

The CDR3 region is CAWSAGLAETGELFF. CDR3 coding DNA: TGTGCCTGGAGTGCGGGACTAGCGGAAACCGGGGAGCTGTTTTTT. V usage is TRBV30 and J usage is TRBJ2-2, with 11 bases matching TRBD2. This CDR3 contains 15 residues. In germline, CDR1 is GTSNPN, CDR2 SVGIG (reference sequence). Trimming cost V 1 base and J 5 bases; bases outside gene matches: 3.

This clone was observed once. The chain couples TRBV6-1 to TRBJ2-7; maybe TRBD2 (6 bases). CDR3 size: 15 residues. Trimming took off 5 bases at V and 4 bases at J, with 18 bases between the two ends. Per the germline V gene, CDR1 is MNHNS and CDR2 is SASEGT. CDR3 coding DNA: TGTGCCAGCAGTTTTGCGGGAAATAACTTATACGAGCAGTACTTC. Its translation is CASSFAGNNLYEQYF.

The V call is TRBV28, the J call TRBJ1-5; possibly TRBD1 for D (5 bases). Germline CDR1 reads MDHEN; CDR2 reads SYDVKM. The CDR3 runs to 16 residues. V lost 2 bases and J 1 base, leaving 12 bases between the germline ends. CDR3 sequence (DNA): TGTGCCAGCAGTTTAGGGGGGGATTGGAGCAATCAGCCCCAGCATTTT. Encoded protein: CASSLGGDWSNQPQHF.

The chain carries TRBV7-9 and TRBJ2-7, with 9 positions matching TRBD1. Germline lookup yields CDR1 SEHNR and CDR2 FQNEAQ (reference sequence). V trimming: 6 bases; J trimming: 2 bases; junction bases outside the gene matches: 2. This CDR3 contains 13 residues. DNA of the CDR3: TGTGCCAGCAGGGACAGGGGCACCTACGAGCAGTACTTC. This codes for CASRDRGTYEQYF.